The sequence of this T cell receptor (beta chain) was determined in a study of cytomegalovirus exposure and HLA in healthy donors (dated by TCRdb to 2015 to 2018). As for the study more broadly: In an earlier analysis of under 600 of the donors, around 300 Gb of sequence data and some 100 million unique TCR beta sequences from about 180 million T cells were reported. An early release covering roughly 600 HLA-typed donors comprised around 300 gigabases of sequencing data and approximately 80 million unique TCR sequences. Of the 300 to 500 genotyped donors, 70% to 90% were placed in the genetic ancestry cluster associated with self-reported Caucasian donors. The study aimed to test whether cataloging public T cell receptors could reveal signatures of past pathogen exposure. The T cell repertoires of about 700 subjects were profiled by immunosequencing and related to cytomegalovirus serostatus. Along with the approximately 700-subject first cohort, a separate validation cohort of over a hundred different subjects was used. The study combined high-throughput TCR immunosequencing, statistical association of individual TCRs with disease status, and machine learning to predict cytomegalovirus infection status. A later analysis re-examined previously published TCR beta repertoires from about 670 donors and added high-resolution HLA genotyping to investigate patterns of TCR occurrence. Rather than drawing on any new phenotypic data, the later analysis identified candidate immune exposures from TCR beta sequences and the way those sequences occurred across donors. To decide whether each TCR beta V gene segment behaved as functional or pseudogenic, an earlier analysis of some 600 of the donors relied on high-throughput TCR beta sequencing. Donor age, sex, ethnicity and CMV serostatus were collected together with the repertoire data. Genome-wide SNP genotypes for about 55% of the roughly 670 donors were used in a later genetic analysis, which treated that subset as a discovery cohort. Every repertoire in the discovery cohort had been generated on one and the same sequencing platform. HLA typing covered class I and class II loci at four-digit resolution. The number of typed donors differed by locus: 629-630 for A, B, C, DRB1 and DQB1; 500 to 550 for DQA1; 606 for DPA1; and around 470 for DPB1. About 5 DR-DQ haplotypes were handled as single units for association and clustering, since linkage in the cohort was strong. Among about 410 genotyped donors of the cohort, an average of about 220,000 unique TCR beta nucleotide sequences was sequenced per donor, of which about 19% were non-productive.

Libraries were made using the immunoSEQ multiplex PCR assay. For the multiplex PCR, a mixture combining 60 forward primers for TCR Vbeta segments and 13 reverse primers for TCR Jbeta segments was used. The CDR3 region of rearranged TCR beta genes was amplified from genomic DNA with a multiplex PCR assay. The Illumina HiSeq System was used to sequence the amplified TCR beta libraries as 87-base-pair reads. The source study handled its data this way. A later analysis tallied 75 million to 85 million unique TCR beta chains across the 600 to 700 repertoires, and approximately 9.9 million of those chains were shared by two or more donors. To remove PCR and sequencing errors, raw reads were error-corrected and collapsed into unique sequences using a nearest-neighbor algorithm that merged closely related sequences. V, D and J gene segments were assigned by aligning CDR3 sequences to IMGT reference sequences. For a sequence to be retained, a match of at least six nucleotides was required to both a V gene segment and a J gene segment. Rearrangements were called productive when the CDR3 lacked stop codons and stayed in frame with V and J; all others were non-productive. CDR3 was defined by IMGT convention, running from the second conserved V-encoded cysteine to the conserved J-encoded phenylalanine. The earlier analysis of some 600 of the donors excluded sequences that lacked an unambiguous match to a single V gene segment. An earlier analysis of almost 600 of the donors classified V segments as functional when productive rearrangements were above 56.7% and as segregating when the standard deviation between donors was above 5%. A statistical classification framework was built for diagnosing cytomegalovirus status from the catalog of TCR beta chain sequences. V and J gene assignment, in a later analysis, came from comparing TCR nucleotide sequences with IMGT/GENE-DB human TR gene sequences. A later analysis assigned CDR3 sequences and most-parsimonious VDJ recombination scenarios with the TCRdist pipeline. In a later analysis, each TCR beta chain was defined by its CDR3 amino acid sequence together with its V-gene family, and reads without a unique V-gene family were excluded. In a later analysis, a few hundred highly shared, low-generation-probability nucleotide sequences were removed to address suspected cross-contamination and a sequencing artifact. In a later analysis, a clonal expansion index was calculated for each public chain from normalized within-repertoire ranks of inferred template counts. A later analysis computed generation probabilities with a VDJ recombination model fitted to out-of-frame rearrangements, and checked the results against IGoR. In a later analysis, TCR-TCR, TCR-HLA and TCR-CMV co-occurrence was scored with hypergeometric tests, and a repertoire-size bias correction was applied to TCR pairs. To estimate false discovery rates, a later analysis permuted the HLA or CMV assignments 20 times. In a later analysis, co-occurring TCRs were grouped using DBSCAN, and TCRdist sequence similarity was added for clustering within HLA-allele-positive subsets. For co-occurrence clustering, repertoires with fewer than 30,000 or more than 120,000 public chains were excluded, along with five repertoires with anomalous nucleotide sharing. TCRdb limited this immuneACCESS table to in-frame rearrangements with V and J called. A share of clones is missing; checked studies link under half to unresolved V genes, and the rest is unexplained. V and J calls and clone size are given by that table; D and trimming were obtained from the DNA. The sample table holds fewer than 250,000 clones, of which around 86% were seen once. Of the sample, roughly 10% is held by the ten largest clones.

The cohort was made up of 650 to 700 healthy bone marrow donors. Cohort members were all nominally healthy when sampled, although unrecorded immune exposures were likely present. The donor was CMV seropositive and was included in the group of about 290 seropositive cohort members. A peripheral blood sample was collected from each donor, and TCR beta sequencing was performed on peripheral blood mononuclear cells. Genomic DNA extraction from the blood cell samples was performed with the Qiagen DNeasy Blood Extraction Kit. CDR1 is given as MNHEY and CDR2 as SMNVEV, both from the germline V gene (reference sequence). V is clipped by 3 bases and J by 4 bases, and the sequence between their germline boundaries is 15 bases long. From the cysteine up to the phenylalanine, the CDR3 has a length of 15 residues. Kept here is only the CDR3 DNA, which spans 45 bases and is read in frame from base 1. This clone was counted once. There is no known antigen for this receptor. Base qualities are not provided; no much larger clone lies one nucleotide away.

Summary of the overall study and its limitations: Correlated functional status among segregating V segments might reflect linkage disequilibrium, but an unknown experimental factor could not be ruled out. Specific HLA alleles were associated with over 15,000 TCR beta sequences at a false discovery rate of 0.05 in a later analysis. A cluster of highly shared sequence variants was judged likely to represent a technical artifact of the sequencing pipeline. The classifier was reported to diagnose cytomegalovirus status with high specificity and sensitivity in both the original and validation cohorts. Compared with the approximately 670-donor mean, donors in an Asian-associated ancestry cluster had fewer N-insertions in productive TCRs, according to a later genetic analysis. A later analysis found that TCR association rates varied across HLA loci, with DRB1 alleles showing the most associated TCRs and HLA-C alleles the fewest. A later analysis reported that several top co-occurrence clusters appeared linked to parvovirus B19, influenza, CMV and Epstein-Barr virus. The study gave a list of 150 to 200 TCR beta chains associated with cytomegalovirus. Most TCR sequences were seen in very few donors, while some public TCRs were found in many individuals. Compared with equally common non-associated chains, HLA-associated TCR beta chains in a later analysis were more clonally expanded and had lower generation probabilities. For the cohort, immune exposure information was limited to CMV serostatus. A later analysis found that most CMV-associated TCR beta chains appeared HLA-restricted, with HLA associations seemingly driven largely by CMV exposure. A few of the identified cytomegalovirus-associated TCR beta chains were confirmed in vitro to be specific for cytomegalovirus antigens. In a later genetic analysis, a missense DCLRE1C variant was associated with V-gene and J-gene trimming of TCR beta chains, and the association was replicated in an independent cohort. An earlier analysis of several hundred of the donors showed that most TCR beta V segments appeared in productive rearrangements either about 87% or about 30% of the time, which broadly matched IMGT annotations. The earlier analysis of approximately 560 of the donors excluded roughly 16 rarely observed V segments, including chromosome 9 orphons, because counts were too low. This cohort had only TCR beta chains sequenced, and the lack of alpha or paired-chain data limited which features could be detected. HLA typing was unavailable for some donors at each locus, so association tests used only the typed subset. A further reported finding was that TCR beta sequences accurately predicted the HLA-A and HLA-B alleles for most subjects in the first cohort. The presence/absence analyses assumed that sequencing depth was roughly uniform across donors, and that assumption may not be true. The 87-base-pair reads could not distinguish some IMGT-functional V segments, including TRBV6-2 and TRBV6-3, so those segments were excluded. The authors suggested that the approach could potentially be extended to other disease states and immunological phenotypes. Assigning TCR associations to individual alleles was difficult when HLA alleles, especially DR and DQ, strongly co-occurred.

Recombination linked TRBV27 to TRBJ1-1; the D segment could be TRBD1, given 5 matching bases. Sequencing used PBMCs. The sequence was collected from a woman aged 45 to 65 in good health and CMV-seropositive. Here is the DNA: TGTGCCAGCAGTTTCGGGGGGGTGGGGGGCACTGAAGCTTTCTTT. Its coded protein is CASSFGGVGGTEAFF.